This T cell receptor beta chain was sequenced during a study of human T cells and chemical hapten exposure. The overall study: Per-sample TCR yield variability stemmed mainly from small pooled library volume differences.

The trim removed 0 bases at V and 3 bases at J, leaving 5 bases unmatched. Germline V gives CDR1 KGHDR, CDR2 SFDVKD. This CDR3 contains 17 residues. The study, taken as a whole, reports: DPC sensitization did not alter TCRs above 1 in 1000 frequency.

This clonotype appeared many times. Its specificity is not known. Unique molecular identifiers were linked by the library to individual cDNA molecules. Each CDR3 protein gets one entry after TCRdb re-called the RACE reads with MiXCR. The data show about 46,000 distinct CDR3 sequences, 3.5% to 4.5% seen once. Specified time point: healthy volunteer bleed at 2 weeks. Total RNA was extracted from unfractionated whole blood. This clonotype originated in a female donor in good health. Some clones in this sample may be carry-over from other donors' samples. The chain recombines TRBV24-1 with TRBJ2-2; 8 positions match TRBD1. Sample: whole blood. The CDR3 coding sequence is TGTGCCACCAGTGATTTGCAGACAGGGGATGACACCGGGGAGCTGTTTTTT. Protein product: CATSDLQTGDDTGELFF.